The T cell receptor (beta chain) described here comes from a study of blood T cell repertoires in COVID-19. Study summary: There were acute and convalescent COVID-19 samples, and they came from the United States, Italy and Spain. T cells, B-cell-depleted T cells, or PBMCs supplied cDNA or gDNA.

Original methodology: Cell counts per sample came from amplifying reference gene primers. Repertoires were generated with immunoSEQ multiplex PCR, while TCRdb's copy carries only in-frame clones and drops some. V, J and clone size reflect that table, while D and trimming were determined from the DNA. The sample carries 350,000 or so clones, around 88% recorded once. Germline-derived CDR1 and CDR2 are LGHNA and YNFKEQ. This CDR3 contains 15 residues. V trimming: 0 bases; J trimming: 5 bases; junction bases outside the gene matches: 6. The chain recombines TRBV4-2 with TRBJ1-1; 7 positions match TRBD1. The clonotype originates from a man aged 25-40 years with active or convalescent COVID-19. The sequencing sample was made of peripheral blood. The CDR3 sequence: CASSQEEGAKTEAFF. DNA of the CDR3: TGTGCCAGCAGCCAAGAGGAGGGGGCAAAGACTGAAGCTTTCTTT.